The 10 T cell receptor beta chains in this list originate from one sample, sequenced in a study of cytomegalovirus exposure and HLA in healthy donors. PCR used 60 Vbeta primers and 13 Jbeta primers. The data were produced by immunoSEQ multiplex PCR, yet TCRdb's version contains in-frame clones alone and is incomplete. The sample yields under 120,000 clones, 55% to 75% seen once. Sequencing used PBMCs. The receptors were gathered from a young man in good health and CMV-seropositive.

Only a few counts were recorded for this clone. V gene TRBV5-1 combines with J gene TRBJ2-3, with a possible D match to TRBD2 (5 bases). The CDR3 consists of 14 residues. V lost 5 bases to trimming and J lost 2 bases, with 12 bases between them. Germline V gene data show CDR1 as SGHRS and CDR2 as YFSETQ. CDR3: CASRPGSHTDTQYF. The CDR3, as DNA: TGCGCCAGCAGACCGGGATCCCACACAGATACGCAGTATTTT.

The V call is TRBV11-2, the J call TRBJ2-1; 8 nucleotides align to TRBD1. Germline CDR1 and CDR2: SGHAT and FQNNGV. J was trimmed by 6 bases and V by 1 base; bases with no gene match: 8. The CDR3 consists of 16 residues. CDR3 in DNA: TGTGCCAGCAGCTTAGGCCCCGGGACAGGACGCAATGAGCAGTTCTTC. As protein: CASSLGPGTGRNEQFF.

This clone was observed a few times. This CDR3 reads CASSIIGGSSYNEQFF. The CDR3 DNA reads TGTGCCAGTAGTATAATTGGAGGTAGCTCCTACAATGAGCAGTTCTTC. The chain uses TRBV19 and TRBJ2-1; D possibly corresponds to TRBD2 (5 bases). With 2 bases removed from V and 0 bases from J, the gap between germline ends came to 11 bases. This CDR3 spans 16 amino acids. Germline CDR1 and CDR2: LNHDA and SQIVND (reference sequence).

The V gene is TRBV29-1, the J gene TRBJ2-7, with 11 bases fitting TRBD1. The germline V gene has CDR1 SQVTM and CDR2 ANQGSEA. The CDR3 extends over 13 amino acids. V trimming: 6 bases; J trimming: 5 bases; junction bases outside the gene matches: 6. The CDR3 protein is CSVLGQGDHEQYF. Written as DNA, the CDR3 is TGCAGCGTACTGGGACAGGGGGACCACGAGCAGTACTTC.

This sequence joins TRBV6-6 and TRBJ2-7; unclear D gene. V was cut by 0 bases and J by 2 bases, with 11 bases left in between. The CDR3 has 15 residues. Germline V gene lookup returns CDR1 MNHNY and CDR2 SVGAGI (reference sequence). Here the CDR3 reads CASSYSIAPPYEQYF. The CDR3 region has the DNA TGTGCCAGCAGTTACTCGATAGCACCTCCCTACGAGCAGTACTTC.

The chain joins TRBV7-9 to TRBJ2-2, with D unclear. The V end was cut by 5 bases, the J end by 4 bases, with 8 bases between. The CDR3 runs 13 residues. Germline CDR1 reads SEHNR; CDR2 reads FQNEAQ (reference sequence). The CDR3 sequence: CASSPGFTGELFF. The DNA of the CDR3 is TGTGCCAGCAGCCCAGGCTTCACCGGGGAGCTGTTTTTT.

For the CDR3, the DNA is TGTGCCAGCAGTTACGGCAGCTCCTACAATGAGCAGTTCTTC. Translation gives CASSYGSSYNEQFF. The chain uses TRBV6-5 and TRBJ2-1, with D unclear. The CDR3 totals 14 residues. V lost 2 bases to trimming and J lost 0 bases, with 5 bases between them. Germline CDR1 and CDR2: MNHEY and SVGAGI.

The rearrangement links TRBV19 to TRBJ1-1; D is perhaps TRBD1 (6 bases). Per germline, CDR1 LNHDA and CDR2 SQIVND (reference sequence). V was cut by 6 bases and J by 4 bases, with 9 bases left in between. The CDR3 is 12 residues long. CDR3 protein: CASSWGPTEAFF. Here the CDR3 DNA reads TGTGCCAGTAGCTGGGGGCCCACTGAAGCTTTCTTT.

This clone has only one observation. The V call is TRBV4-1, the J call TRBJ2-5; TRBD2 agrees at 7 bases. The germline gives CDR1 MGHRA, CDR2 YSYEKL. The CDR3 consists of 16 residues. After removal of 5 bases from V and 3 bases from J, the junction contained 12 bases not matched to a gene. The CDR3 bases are TGCGCCAGCAGCTCGAGGGGAGGGGTTATCGAAGAGACCCAGTACTTC. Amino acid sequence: CASSSRGGVIEETQYF.

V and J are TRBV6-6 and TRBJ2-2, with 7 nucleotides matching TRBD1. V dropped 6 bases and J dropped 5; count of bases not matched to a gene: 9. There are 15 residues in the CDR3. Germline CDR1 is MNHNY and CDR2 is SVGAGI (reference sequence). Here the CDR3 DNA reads TGTGCCAGCAGCCCAGGACAGGATAGTACCGGGGAGCTGTTTTTT. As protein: CASSPGQDSTGELFF.